One and the same sample provided the 25 T cell receptor beta chains below, sequenced in a study of technical replicates of blood from a few donors. Assay used: immunoSEQ multiplex PCR; TCRdb lists only in-frame clones, some missing. The table lists approximately 44,000 clones, 95% to 97% of them singletons. Material: T cells isolated from PBMCs. These receptors were taken from a human donor in good health.

The chain recombines TRBV12-5 with TRBJ1-5; possibly TRBD1 for D (5 bases). CDR1 is LGHNT and CDR2 is FRNRAP in the germline V gene. Trimming took 7 bases from V and 6 from J, leaving 19 bases between them. The CDR3 runs 15 residues. The CDR3 nucleotides are TGTGCTAGTGCCTCACCCACGGGGGTGGGTCAGCCCCAGCATTTT. It yields the protein CASASPTGVGQPQHF.

On this clone itself: The same CDR3 arises from other DNA sequences in this sample as well. The chain uses TRBV27 and TRBJ1-2, with D perhaps TRBD1 (5 bases). Germline V gene sequence: CDR1 MNHEY, CDR2 SMNVEV (reference sequence). Trimming took off 0 bases at V and 6 bases at J, with 8 bases between the two ends. CDR3 length: 13 amino acids. The CDR3 region has the DNA TGTGCCAGCAGTTTATCGGGGGGGAATGGCTACACCTTC. It encodes CASSLSGGNGYTF.

The DNA for the CDR3 is TGCAGTGCTGCCCACGGGGGGCCCCAGCATTTT. Its protein product is CSAAHGGPQHF. The genes are TRBV20-1 and TRBJ1-5; a weak D match, TRBD1 (5 bases). The CDR3 is made up of 11 amino acids. Germline values: CDR1 DFQATT, CDR2 SNEGSKA (reference sequence). V lost 5 bases and J 9 bases, leaving 11 bases between the germline ends.

The chain recombines TRBV15 with TRBJ1-2; D gene unclear. The ends were cut back, 0 bases at V and 2 bases at J, with 10 bases in the middle. From germline, CDR1 is LNHNV and CDR2 YYDKDF (reference sequence). This CDR3 contains 15 residues. The CDR3 loop reads CATSRDLTVNYGYTF. The CDR3 bases are TGTGCCACCAGCAGAGATCTCACGGTCAACTATGGCTACACCTTC.

The chain combines TRBV10-3 with TRBJ1-2, with 7 bases identical to TRBD1. V dropped 0 bases and J dropped 6; count of bases not matched to a gene: 16. The V gene's germline CDR1 is ENHRY and CDR2 SYGVKD. CDR3 length: 18 amino acids. The CDR3 nucleotides read TGTGCCATCAGTGAGTCGAGAAGTGGACAGGCACAGGTGGATGGCTACACCTTC. Protein: CAISESRSGQAQVDGYTF.

The V gene is TRBV11-2, the J gene TRBJ1-1; D is undetermined. This CDR3 contains 11 residues. Trimming took off 0 bases at V and 10 bases at J, with 6 bases between the two ends. Germline assignment: CDR1 SGHAT and CDR2 FQNNGV. CDR3 sequence (DNA): TGTGCCAGCAGCTTAGAGGGAGCAGCTTTCTTT. Translated: CASSLEGAAFF.

The chain has TRBV4-1 and TRBJ2-5; the match to TRBD2 covers 7 bases. CDR1 is MGHRA, CDR2 YSYEKL, per germline. V gave up 0 bases and J gave up 7 bases; unmatched junction bases: 2. The CDR3 length is 13 residues. In DNA, the CDR3 is TGCGCCAGCAGCCAAGAAGCGGGATCGACCCAGTACTTC. As protein: CASSQEAGSTQYF.

This clone was detected once. The chain uses TRBV9 and TRBJ1-1; D call uncertain. The CDR3 consists of 17 residues. Germline V gives CDR1 SGDLS, CDR2 YYNGEE. V lost 0 bases and J lost 5, with 20 bases in between. CDR3 region: CASSVGAAYAIGTEAFF. The CDR3, as DNA: TGTGCCAGCAGCGTAGGGGCCGCGTACGCTATTGGAACTGAAGCTTTCTTT. Drawing the rest from reference TRBV9 and TRBJ1-1, the complete variable domain is DSGVTQTPKHLITATGQRVTLRCSPRSGDLSVYWYQQSLDQGLQFLIQYYNGEERAKGNILERFSAQQFPDLHSELNLSSLELGDSALYFCASSVGAAYAIGTEAFFGQGTRLTVV.

The chain carries TRBV19 and TRBJ1-5, with D hard to call. Germline CDR1 reads LNHDA; CDR2 reads SQIVND (reference sequence). Trimming took off 5 bases at V and 9 bases at J, with 11 bases between the two ends. This CDR3 is 12 amino acids long. As DNA, the CDR3 is TGTGCCAGTAGTTCCCCTTTTGTGCCCCAGCATTTT. It encodes CASSSPFVPQHF. Full variable domain (rest looked up from reference TRBV19 and TRBJ1-5): DGGITQSPKYLFRKEGQNVTLSCEQNLNHDAMYWYRQDPGQGLRLIYYSQIVNDFQKGDIAEGYSVSREKKESFPLTVTSAQKNPTAFYLCASSSPFVPQHFGDGTRLSIL.

The chain couples TRBV28 to TRBJ2-7, with D hard to call. This CDR3 has 15 amino acids. Germline-derived CDR1 and CDR2 are MDHEN and SYDVKM. The V end was cut by 4 bases, the J end by 0 bases, with 13 bases between. CDR3 sequence reads: CASSYSRSSSYEQYF. The CDR3 DNA is TGTGCCAGCAGTTACTCCCGAAGTAGCTCCTACGAGCAGTACTTC.

The chain links TRBV7-7 to TRBJ2-5; the match to TRBD1 covers 8 bases. V was pared by 3 bases and J by 5 bases, with 8 bases of the junction left unmatched. This CDR3 has 15 amino acids. Germline CDR1 and CDR2: SSHAT and FNYEAQ (reference sequence). CDR3 in amino acids: CASSFQGAGGETQYF. CDR3 nucleotide sequence: TGTGCCAGCAGCTTTCAGGGGGCAGGTGGCGAGACCCAGTACTTC.

The genes are TRBV6-6 and TRBJ1-2; 11 bases agree with TRBD1. This CDR3 spans 15 amino acids. CDR1 is MNHNY, CDR2 SVGAGI, per germline (reference sequence). The V gene end was trimmed by 5 bases and the J gene end by 3 bases; junction bases not matched to a gene: 5. CDR3 sequence reads: CASSTPGQGDYGYTF. CDR3 in DNA: TGTGCCAGCAGTACCCCGGGACAGGGGGACTATGGCTACACCTTC.

This clone was seen just once. This chain uses TRBV28 with TRBJ2-1; D possibly corresponds to TRBD2 (6 bases). The germline V gene has CDR1 MDHEN and CDR2 SYDVKM. The V and J ends lost 3 bases and 7 bases respectively, with 16 bases between them. The CDR3 runs to 15 residues. The CDR3 DNA reads TGTGCCAGCAGTTTTTATCGGGAGAGGTTGAATGAGCAGTTCTTC. The encoded protein is CASSFYRERLNEQFF.

In this sample, this clone turned up once. This chain connects TRBV9 to TRBJ2-1, with D possibly being TRBD2 (6 bases). This CDR3 is built from 13 residues. The V gene lost 6 bases and the J gene lost 8 bases, with 15 bases spanning the gap. Germline V gene data show CDR1 as SGDLS and CDR2 as YYNGEE. The CDR3 here is CASTGSPSDEQFF. As DNA, the CDR3 is TGTGCCAGCACCGGGAGCCCCTCGGATGAGCAGTTCTTC.

The gene calls are TRBV9 and TRBJ1-1, with 7 bases aligning to TRBD1. The CDR3 runs 16 residues. The germline V gene has CDR1 SGDLS and CDR2 YYNGEE. Trimming cost V 3 bases and J 1 base; bases outside gene matches: 9. DNA of the CDR3: TGTGCCAGCAGCGGCGGACAGGCTAACCCGAACACTGAAGCTTTCTTT. This translates into CASSGGQANPNTEAFF.

V gene TRBV28 combines with J gene TRBJ2-3, with TRBD1 matching over 9 bases. The CDR3 runs 15 residues. Germline-derived CDR1 and CDR2 are MDHEN and SYDVKM. J was trimmed by 5 bases and V by 4 bases; bases with no gene match: 7. The CDR3 coding sequence is TGTGCCAGCAGTTCGGGGGACAGGGCTGGAGATACGCAGTATTTT. It encodes CASSSGDRAGDTQYF.

This sequence joins TRBV19 and TRBJ2-2; 9 bases are a match to TRBD1. Unmatched junction bases numbered 7, after V lost 2 bases and J lost 6 bases. The CDR3 has 16 amino acids. The germline gives CDR1 LNHDA, CDR2 SQIVND (reference sequence). CDR3 in DNA: TGTGCCAGTAGTATAAAACAGGGGGCGTCTCCCGGGGAGCTGTTTTTT. It is translated as CASSIKQGASPGELFF.

The J gene is TRBJ1-5, the V gene TRBV19; a possible D gene is TRBD1 (5 bases). The germline gives CDR1 LNHDA, CDR2 SQIVND (reference sequence). Trimming took 0 bases from V and 3 from J, leaving 9 bases between them. The CDR3 runs 15 residues. CDR3 in amino acids: CASSIEKQDNQPQHF. The CDR3 bases are TGTGCCAGTAGTATAGAAAAACAGGACAATCAGCCCCAGCATTTT. Complete variable domain (other parts from reference TRBV19 and TRBJ1-5): DGGITQSPKYLFRKEGQNVTLSCEQNLNHDAMYWYRQDPGQGLRLIYYSQIVNDFQKGDIAEGYSVSREKKESFPLTVTSAQKNPTAFYLCASSIEKQDNQPQHFGDGTRLSIL.

The chain has TRBV30 and TRBJ1-2; 7 bases fit TRBD1. The CDR3 runs to 13 residues. Germline V gene data show CDR1 as GTSNPN and CDR2 as SVGIG (reference sequence). The V segment lost 3 bases and the J segment 2 bases; nucleotides outside the gene matches: 3. The CDR3 protein is CAWSRQGNYGYTF. The CDR3 coding sequence is TGTGCCTGGAGCCGACAGGGAAACTATGGCTACACCTTC.

The chain couples TRBV6-6 to TRBJ1-1, with 10 bases fitting TRBD1. CDR1 and CDR2 (germline): MNHNY, SVGAGI (reference sequence). Trimming cost V 6 bases and J 6 bases; bases outside gene matches: 7. The CDR3 runs 14 residues. The CDR3 spells CASRPGTGEAEAFF. Here the CDR3 DNA reads TGTGCCAGCAGGCCAGGGACAGGGGAGGCTGAAGCTTTCTTT.

The CDR3: CASSGTGALSGNTIYF. Written as DNA, the CDR3 is TGTGCCAGTAGTGGAACAGGGGCCCTCTCTGGAAACACCATATATTTT. The chain carries TRBV19 and TRBJ1-3; 7 nucleotides line up with TRBD1. The CDR3 runs 16 residues. V was clipped by 5 bases and J by 0 bases; unmatched bases: 7. Germline V lookup: CDR1 LNHDA, CDR2 SQIVND (reference sequence).

The chain joins TRBV30 to TRBJ2-3, with 8 bases identical to TRBD2. V dropped 0 bases and J dropped 6; count of bases not matched to a gene: 5. CDR1 is GTSNPN and CDR2 is SVGIG in the germline V gene (reference sequence). CDR3 length: 14 amino acids. CDR3 loop: CAWSVLSGSDTQYF. CDR3 nucleotide sequence: TGTGCCTGGAGTGTACTCAGCGGGAGTGATACGCAGTATTTT. The full variable domain, rest sourced from reference TRBV30 and TRBJ2-3, is SQTIHQWPATLVQPVGSPLSLECTVEGTSNPNLYWYRQAAGRGLQLLFYSVGIGQISSEVPQNLSASRPQDRQFILSSKKLLLSDSGFYLCAWSVLSGSDTQYFGPGTRLTVL.

The V gene is TRBV4-1, the J gene TRBJ2-2; 7 bases map to TRBD1. From germline, CDR1 is MGHRA and CDR2 YSYEKL. V dropped 0 bases and J dropped 5; count of bases not matched to a gene: 6. The CDR3 is 16 residues long. The CDR3 nucleotides read TGCGCCAGCAGCCAAGAAGTGCCAGGGGGAACCGGGGAGCTGTTTTTT. Translation gives CASSQEVPGGTGELFF.

V and J are TRBV28 and TRBJ2-5, with 12 bases matching TRBD2. Germline V gene lookup returns CDR1 MDHEN and CDR2 SYDVKM. This CDR3 has 15 amino acids. With 5 bases clipped from V and 7 bases from J, the junction kept 8 bases outside the gene matches. This CDR3 reads CASSPRGLAGRTQYF. As DNA, the CDR3 is TGTGCCAGCAGTCCGCGAGGACTAGCGGGAAGGACCCAGTACTTC.

This sequence joins TRBV28 and TRBJ1-5; D gene ambiguous. This CDR3 is built from 14 residues. The germline gives CDR1 MDHEN, CDR2 SYDVKM. With 5 bases removed from V and 0 bases from J, the gap between germline ends came to 8 bases. CDR3 region: CASSLDFSNQPQHF. CDR3 DNA sequence: TGTGCCAGCAGTCTAGACTTTAGCAATCAGCCCCAGCATTTT.